These 13 T cell receptor beta chains came from one sample sequenced in a study of CD8 T cells in ankylosing spondylitis. Regarding the study as a whole: A motif in TCR beta, a set of under 10 highly homologous variants, appeared characteristic of ankylosing spondylitis blood.

Each CDR3 protein gets one entry after TCRdb re-called the 5' RACE reads with MiXCR. The table has 670,000 or so distinct CDR3 sequences, around 19% seen once; the top ten hold under 20%. Their target antigens are unknown. Sequencing was done on a sample of blood, either unsorted or a sorted T cell fraction (not recorded which). These receptors were collected from a male donor with ankylosing spondylitis.

This clonotype was seen more than once but under ten times. This chain joins TRBV5-1 and TRBJ2-1, with D maybe TRBD1 (5 bases). Germline-derived CDR1 and CDR2 are SGHRS and YFSETQ. Trimming pared 3 bases from V and 3 bases from J, leaving 10 bases between. This CDR3 comprises 14 residues. CDR3 DNA sequence: TGCGCCAGCAGCTCCGACAGCCTCTACAATGAGCAGTTCTTC. This translates into CASSSDSLYNEQFF.

This clonotype was seen a handful of times. The chain's CDR3 is CASSRGTSYTEAFF. CDR3 DNA sequence: TGCGCCAGCAGCCGGGGGACATCGTACACTGAAGCTTTCTTT. The V and J genes are TRBV4-3 and TRBJ1-1, with D possibly being TRBD1 (6 bases). This CDR3 region has 14 residues. Trimming pared 4 bases from V and 3 bases from J, leaving 12 bases between. Germline assignment: CDR1 LGHNA and CDR2 YSLEER.

The chain recombines TRBV13 with TRBJ2-7, with D maybe TRBD1 (6 bases). The CDR3 runs 14 residues. Trimming shortened V by 5 bases and J by 1 base, and 12 bases separated the two germline ends. Per the germline V gene, CDR1 is PRHDT and CDR2 is FYEKMQ (reference sequence). DNA for the CDR3: TGTGCCAGCAGCGACCGACAGGTATCCTACGAGCAGTACTTC. It yields the protein CASSDRQVSYEQYF.

The chain recombines TRBV11-1 with TRBJ2-5, with 9 bases identical to TRBD1. The CDR3 totals 15 residues. CDR1 is SGHAT and CDR2 is FQDESV in the germline V gene (reference sequence). Unmatched junction bases numbered 1, after V lost 2 bases and J lost 0 bases. CDR3 DNA sequence: TGTGCCAGCAGCTTAAACAGGGGGCACCAAGAGACCCAGTACTTC. Translation: CASSLNRGHQETQYF.

The rearrangement uses TRBV10-3 and TRBJ1-1; tentative D call: TRBD1 (6 bases). The germline gives CDR1 ENHRY, CDR2 SYGVKD. The CDR3 runs to 15 residues. With 4 bases removed from V and 5 bases from J, the gap between germline ends came to 17 bases. The CDR3 loop is CAISGPPGVETEAFF. CDR3 coding DNA: TGTGCCATCAGTGGCCCCCCAGGGGTCGAGACTGAAGCTTTCTTT.

This clonotype was counted only a few times. V is TRBV27 and J is TRBJ2-2; tentative D call: TRBD1 (5 bases). Germline CDR1 reads MNHEY; CDR2 reads SMNVEV (reference sequence). Trimming shortened V by 5 bases and J by 0 bases, and 16 bases separated the two germline ends. The CDR3 sequence is 17 residues long. The CDR3 nucleotides read TGTGCCAGCAGTAAAGACAGCTGGGTTGCGAACACCGGGGAGCTGTTTTTT. Translating it yields CASSKDSWVANTGELFF.

On this clonotype itself: The junction shows a germline mismatch at one end, possibly a read error. The chain has TRBV7-7 and TRBJ2-5, with D maybe TRBD2 (7 bases). CDR3 length: 15 residues. From germline, CDR1 is SSHAT and CDR2 FNYEAQ (reference sequence). The CDR3 DNA sequence: TGTGCTAGCAGCTTAGTAGGGGGGGCCCAAGAGACCCAGTACTTC. Its protein product is CASSLVGGAQETQYF. Full variable domain (rest looked up from reference TRBV7-7 and TRBJ2-5): GAGVSQSPRYKVTKRGQDVTLRCDPISSHATLYWYQQALGQGPEFLTYFNYEAQPDKSGLPSDRFSAERPEGSISTLTIQRTEQRDSAMYRCASSLVGGAQETQYFGPGTRLLVL.

This clonotype was detected only a few times. The gene calls are TRBV5-1 and TRBJ2-1; 10 bases fit TRBD2. The CDR3 loop spans 17 amino acids. V shed 2 bases and J 4 bases; nucleotides not matched to a gene: 9. From germline, CDR1 is SGHRS and CDR2 YFSETQ. CDR3 region: CASSLYYSGRVYNEQFF. For the CDR3, the DNA is TGCGCCAGCAGCTTATACTACAGCGGGAGGGTTTACAATGAGCAGTTCTTC.

This clonotype came up a few times. The CDR3 is CSAREPGLGTNEQFF. CDR3 nucleotide sequence: TGCAGTGCTAGAGAACCGGGACTAGGAACAAATGAGCAGTTCTTC. J is TRBJ2-1 and V is TRBV20-1; TRBD2 agrees at 8 bases. V lost 0 bases to trimming and J lost 7 bases; unmatched junction nucleotides: 8. The CDR3 spans 15 residues. Germline V CDR1 and CDR2: DFQATT, SNEGSKA (reference sequence).

This clonotype was seen only a few times. This sequence joins TRBV7-2 and TRBJ2-5; D is perhaps TRBD2 (6 bases). V was trimmed by 1 base and J by 2 bases, leaving 14 bases between them. The V gene's germline CDR1 is SGHTA and CDR2 FQGNSA. CDR3 size: 16 residues. The CDR3 region is CASSLVGTSLQETQYF. For the CDR3, the DNA is TGTGCCAGCAGCTTAGTTGGTACTAGCCTTCAAGAGACCCAGTACTTC.

In this sample, this clonotype turned up a few times. The genes are TRBV4-1 and TRBJ1-4; D unresolved. The CDR3 loop spans 15 amino acids. Germline-derived CDR1 and CDR2 are MGHRA and YSYEKL. Trimming took off 0 bases at V and 5 bases at J, with 10 bases between the two ends. The CDR3 reads CASSQDPAPNEKLFF. CDR3 in DNA: TGCGCCAGCAGCCAAGATCCGGCCCCAAATGAAAAACTGTTTTTT.

The J gene is TRBJ1-4, the V gene TRBV5-1; D is undetermined. Per the germline V gene, CDR1 is SGHRS and CDR2 is YFSETQ. V shed 2 bases and J shed 8 bases, with 13 bases lying between them. The CDR3 has 14 residues. CDR3 protein: CASSFGRGVEKLFF. The CDR3 nucleotides read TGCGCCAGCAGCTTCGGGCGAGGAGTCGAAAAACTGTTTTTT.

The rearrangement uses TRBV4-1 and TRBJ2-1; perhaps TRBD1 as D (6 bases). Germline V gene data show CDR1 as MGHRA and CDR2 as YSYEKL. The V end lost 0 bases, the J end lost 2 bases, and 26 bases lay between the germline ends. The CDR3 has 21 residues. The CDR3 region is CASSQEVGGLGDSAPYNEQFF. Written as DNA, the CDR3 is TGCGCCAGCAGCCAAGAAGTAGGGGGTCTGGGTGACTCAGCCCCCTACAATGAGCAGTTCTTC.